This T cell receptor (beta chain) is from a study of T and B cells in COVID-19 patients. On the study more broadly: Blood was sampled from COVID-19 patients who were either actively infected or recovered. Study conclusions and caveats: Patients with COVID-19 reportedly showed strongly skewed T cell receptor beta variable and joining gene usage.

BIOMED2 TRB-A/B primer pools were used in multiplex TRB PCR. MiXCR was run by TCRdb on the multiplex PCR reads, yielding one entry per CDR3 protein. The sample yields under 8,500 distinct CDR3 sequences, about a third seen once. The germline gives CDR1 SQVTM, CDR2 ANQGSEA. This CDR3 is 13 amino acids long. V was pared by 6 bases and J by 0 bases, with 11 bases between. Judged by abundance, this clonotype is medium-sized (0.01 to 0.1%). Its cognate antigen is unknown. Blood genomic DNA input for TRB amplification was about 240-550 ng. Material for sequencing was blood. This chain uses TRBV29-1 with TRBJ2-5; D unclear. This sequence was found in a human donor who had recovered from COVID-19. DNA for the CDR3: TGCAGCGTCCTCGGTTTCTACCAAGAGACCCAGTACTTC. It specifies CSVLGFYQETQYF.